A single sample gave rise to the 5 T cell receptor beta chains below, sequenced in a study of T cell responses to AZD1222 COVID-19 vaccine. Profiling relied on immunoSEQ multiplex PCR, and the TCRdb table lists in-frame clones only, not all of them. The profile shows 100,000 to 150,000 clones, nearly 95% of them singletons. The input for sequencing was peripheral blood, taken on day 0 of AZD1222 vaccination. These receptors were collected from an adult in good health.

The chain carries TRBV28 and TRBJ1-6; TRBD1 aligns across 8 bases. Germline CDR1 is MDHEN and CDR2 is SYDVKM. Trimming took 5 bases from V and 8 from J; bases not matched to a gene: 5. The CDR3 totals 14 residues. The chain's CDR3 is CASSTRQGYSPLHF. Written as DNA, the CDR3 is TGTGCCAGCAGTACCCGACAGGGGTATTCACCCCTCCACTTT.

The chain uses TRBV10-3 and TRBJ2-7; no clear D gene. The CDR3 runs 15 residues. Trimming removed 6 bases from V and 1 base from J, with 16 bases in between. Germline-derived CDR1 and CDR2 are ENHRY and SYGVKD. CDR3 sequence: CAISGVGLRSYEQYF. CDR3 bases: TGTGCCATCAGCGGTGTGGGGTTGAGGTCCTACGAGCAGTACTTC.

V and J are TRBV30 and TRBJ1-2; no reliable D call. The ends were cut back, 8 bases at V and 1 base at J, with 8 bases in the middle. The CDR3 runs 11 residues. Germline CDR1 GTSNPN, CDR2 SVGIG (reference sequence). CDR3 sequence reads: CAEGHNYGYTF. The DNA of the CDR3 is TGTGCCGAAGGGCATAACTATGGCTACACCTTC.

The J gene is TRBJ2-5, the V gene TRBV6-5; no reliable D call. From germline, CDR1 is MNHEY and CDR2 SVGAGI. The length of the CDR3 is 14 residues. Trimming cost V 6 bases and J 1 base, with 12 bases left between them. The CDR3 region is CASSTGQFQETQYF. CDR3 DNA: TGTGCCAGCAGCACGGGCCAATTCCAAGAGACCCAGTACTTC.

The chain recombines TRBV11-2 with TRBJ1-2; D is ambiguous. CDR1 and CDR2 (germline): SGHAT, FQNNGV. Trimming removed 2 bases at V and 4 bases at J, with 5 bases between. This CDR3 region has 12 residues. The CDR3 loop reads CASSLSGYGYTF. The DNA for the CDR3 is TGTGCCAGCAGCTTATCTGGCTATGGCTACACCTTC.